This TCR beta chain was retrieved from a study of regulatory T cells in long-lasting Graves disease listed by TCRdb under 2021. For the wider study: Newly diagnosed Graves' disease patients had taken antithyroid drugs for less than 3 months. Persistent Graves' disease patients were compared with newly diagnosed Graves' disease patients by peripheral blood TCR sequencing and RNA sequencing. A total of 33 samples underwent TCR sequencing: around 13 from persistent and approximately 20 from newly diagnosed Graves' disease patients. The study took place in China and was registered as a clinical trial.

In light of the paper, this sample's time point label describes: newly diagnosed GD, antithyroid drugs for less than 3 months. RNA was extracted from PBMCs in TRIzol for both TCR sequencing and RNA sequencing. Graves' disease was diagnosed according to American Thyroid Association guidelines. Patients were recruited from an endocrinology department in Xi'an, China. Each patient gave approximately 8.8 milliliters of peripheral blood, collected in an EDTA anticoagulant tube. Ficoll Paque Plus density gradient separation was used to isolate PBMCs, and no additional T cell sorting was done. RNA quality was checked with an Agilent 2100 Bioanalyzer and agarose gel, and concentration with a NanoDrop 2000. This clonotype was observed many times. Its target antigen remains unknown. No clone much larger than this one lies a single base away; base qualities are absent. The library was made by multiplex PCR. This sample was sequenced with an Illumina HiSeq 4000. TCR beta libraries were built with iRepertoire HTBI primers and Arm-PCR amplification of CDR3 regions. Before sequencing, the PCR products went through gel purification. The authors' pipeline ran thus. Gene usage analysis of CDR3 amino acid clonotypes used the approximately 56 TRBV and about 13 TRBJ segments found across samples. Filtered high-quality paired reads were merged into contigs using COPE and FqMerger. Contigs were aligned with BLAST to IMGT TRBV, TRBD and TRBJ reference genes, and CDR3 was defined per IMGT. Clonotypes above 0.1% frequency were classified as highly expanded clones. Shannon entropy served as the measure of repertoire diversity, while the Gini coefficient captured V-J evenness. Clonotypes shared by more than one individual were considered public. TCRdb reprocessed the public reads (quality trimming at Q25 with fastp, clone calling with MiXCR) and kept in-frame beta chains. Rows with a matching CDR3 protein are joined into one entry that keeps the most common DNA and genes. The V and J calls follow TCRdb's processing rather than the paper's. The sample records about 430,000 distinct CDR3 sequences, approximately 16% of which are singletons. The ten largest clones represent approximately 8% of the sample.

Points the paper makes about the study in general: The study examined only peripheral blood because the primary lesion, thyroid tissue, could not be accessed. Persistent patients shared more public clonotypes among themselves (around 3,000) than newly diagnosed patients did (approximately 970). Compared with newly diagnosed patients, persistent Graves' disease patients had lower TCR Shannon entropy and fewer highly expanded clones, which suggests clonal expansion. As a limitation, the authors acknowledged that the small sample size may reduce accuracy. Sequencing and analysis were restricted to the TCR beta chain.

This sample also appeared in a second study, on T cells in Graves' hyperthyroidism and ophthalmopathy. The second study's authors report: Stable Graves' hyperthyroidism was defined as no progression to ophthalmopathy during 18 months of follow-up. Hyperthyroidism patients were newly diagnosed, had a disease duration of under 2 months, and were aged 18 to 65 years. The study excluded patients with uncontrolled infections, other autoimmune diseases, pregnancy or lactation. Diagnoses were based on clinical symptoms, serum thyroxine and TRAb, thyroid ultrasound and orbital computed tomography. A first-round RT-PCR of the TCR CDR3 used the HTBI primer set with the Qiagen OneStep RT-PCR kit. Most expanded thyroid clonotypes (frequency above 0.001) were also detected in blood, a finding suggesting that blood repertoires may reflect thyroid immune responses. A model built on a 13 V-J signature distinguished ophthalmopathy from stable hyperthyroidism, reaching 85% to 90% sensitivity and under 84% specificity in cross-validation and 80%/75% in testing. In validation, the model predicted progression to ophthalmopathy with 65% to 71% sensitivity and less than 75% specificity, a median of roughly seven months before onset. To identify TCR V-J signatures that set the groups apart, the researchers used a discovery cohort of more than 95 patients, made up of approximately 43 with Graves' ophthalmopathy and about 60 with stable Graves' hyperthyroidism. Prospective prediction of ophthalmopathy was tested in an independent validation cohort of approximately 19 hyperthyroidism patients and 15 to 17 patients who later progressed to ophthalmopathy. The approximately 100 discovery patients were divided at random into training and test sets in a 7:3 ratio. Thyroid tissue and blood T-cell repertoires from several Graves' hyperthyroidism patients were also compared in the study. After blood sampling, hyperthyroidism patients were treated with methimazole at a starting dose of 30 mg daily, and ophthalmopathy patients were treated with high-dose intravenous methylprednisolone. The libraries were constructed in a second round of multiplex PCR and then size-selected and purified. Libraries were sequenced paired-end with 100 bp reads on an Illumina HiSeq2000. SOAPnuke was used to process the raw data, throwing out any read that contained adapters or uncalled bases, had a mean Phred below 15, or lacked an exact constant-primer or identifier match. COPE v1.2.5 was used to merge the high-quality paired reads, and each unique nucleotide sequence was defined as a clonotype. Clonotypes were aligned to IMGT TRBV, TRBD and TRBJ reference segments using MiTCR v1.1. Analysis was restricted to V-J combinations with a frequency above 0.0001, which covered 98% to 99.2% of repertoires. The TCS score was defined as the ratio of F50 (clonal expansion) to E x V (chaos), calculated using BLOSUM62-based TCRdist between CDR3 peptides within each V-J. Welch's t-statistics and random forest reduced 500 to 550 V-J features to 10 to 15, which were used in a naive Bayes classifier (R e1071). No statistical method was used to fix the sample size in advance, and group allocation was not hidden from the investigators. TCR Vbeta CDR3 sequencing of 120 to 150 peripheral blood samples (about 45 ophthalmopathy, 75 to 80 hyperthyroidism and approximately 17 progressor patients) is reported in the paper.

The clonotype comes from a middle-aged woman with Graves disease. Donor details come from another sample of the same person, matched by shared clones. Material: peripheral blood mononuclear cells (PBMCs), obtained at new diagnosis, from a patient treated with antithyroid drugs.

The DNA reads TGTGCCAGTAGTGGGGTTGAGTTTAACTATGGCTACACCTTC. Its translation is CASSGVEFNYGYTF. The chain is assembled from TRBV19 and TRBJ1-2; the D gene cannot be named for sure. V was cut back by 5 bases and J by 1 base, leaving a gap of 11 bases between them. Per the germline V gene (reference sequence), LNHDA is the CDR1 and SQIVND is the CDR2. The CDR3 runs 14 amino acids, cysteine and phenylalanine included. Only the CDR3 portion is preserved as DNA: 42 bases, with reading frame beginning at the first base.